In this sample, the clone carrying this TCR beta chain is medium-sized (0.01 to 0.1%). These data are taken from a study of low-dose radiotherapy and immunotherapy resistance in tumors. At the level of the study: Intravenous administration to patients comprised nivolumab at 240 mg every two weeks and ipilimumab at 1 mg/kg every six weeks. Aspirin 300 mg was given orally each day for four cycles from cycle 1 day 1.

The germline gives CDR1 MDHEN, CDR2 SYDVKM. This CDR3 is 14 amino acids long. V was clipped by 3 bases and J by 1 base, with 8 bases between them. Gene-specific TRAV and TRBV primers were used for first-strand cDNA, covering alpha and beta chains. Using a constant-region primer together with a V-primer adapter, TCRs were subjected to 20 PCR cycles of amplification. With in vitro transcription, the isolated mRNA was amplified. MiXCR was run by TCRdb on the reads, yielding one entry per CDR3 protein. The sample contains 57,000 or so distinct CDR3 sequences, almost 25% of which appear only once. Time point defined: before trial treatment. All eligible patients presented with advanced solid tumors that contained no tumor-infiltrating lymphocytes.

The specimen was PBMCs, collected before treatment. The rearrangement uses TRBV28 and TRBJ2-3; D gene uncertain. The TCR was taken from a male donor with prostate cancer. The CDR3 coding sequence is TGTGCCAGCAGTTTTCTCTCCGGCACAGATACGCAGTATTTT. Its translation: CASSFLSGTDTQYF.